This record looks at one T cell receptor (beta chain) sequence and its context. This clone came up a few times. What this receptor recognizes is not known. Base qualities were left out, and no much larger clone turns up one base away. The method behind the library was the immunoSEQ multiplex PCR assay. From pancreatic genomic DNA, the TCRbeta CDR3 region and adjacent sequences were amplified and sequenced. The paper's data handling went like this. Repertoire diversity was assessed as a mean normalized Shannon-Wiener index, together with productive clonality and counts of productive rearrangements. Control and chronic pancreatitis repertoire metrics were compared by means of the nonparametric Mann-Whitney U test. CDR3beta sequences with identical amino acid composition and length across subjects were defined as shared clonotypes. Drawn from immuneACCESS, this table holds only the in-frame rearrangements with V and J called that TCRdb kept. Clones are partly lost; checked studies trace under half to an unresolved V gene and leave the rest unexplained. D and trimming were read from the DNA, whereas the V and J calls and clone size are those reported in that table. This sample lists approximately 2,000 clones; under 85% were detected once. The ten biggest clones cover approximately 16% of the sample.

Chronic pancreatitis pancreas tissue came from patients undergoing total pancreatectomy with islet autotransplantation (TPIAT). None of the chronic pancreatitis patients included in the study had a known history of diabetes. For TCRbeta sequencing, genomic DNA was pulled straight from bulk pancreas tissue, skipping any T cell sorting. Idiopathic chronic pancreatitis patients had no particular identified cause of disease. Pancreas tissues were collected consecutively from patients and organ donors at two US centers. The sample belongs to a study of immune characteristics of hereditary and idiopathic chronic pancreatitis. About the full investigation: The study profiled local pancreatic immune cells and TCRbeta repertoires in hereditary and idiopathic chronic pancreatitis compared with control organ donor pancreases. In total, roughly five control pancreases, fewer than 10 hereditary chronic pancreatitis pancreases and about 6 idiopathic chronic pancreatitis pancreases underwent TCRbeta sequencing. Minimal in vitro experimental manipulation of pancreas-infiltrating T cells was the reason the gDNA-based approach was selected.

Points the paper makes about the study in general: Because patient tissue could be obtained only at the time of TPIAT, immune findings may have been influenced by differences in disease duration. Compared with controls, TCRbeta repertoire diversity was significantly higher and clonality was lower in both chronic pancreatitis groups. The study did not include chronic pancreatitis caused by alcohol use. Among 10 to 15 chronic pancreatitis patients, higher numbers of productive TCR rearrangements went along with higher disease severity scores, showing a positive correlation.

The TCR originated in a human donor with chronic pancreatitis. The sequenced sample was pancreas tissue with idiopathic chronic pancreatitis. The cell subset or site label of this sample denotes: chronic pancreatitis without an identified cause.

The CDR3 has the sequence CSASDDGHSYEQYF. At the DNA level, the sequence is TGCAGTGCTAGTGACGACGGCCATAGCTACGAGCAGTACTTC. The sequence links TRBV20-1 to TRBJ2-7; the D gene lacks a confident call. The germline V gene (reference sequence) provides CDR1 DFQATT and CDR2 SNEGSKA. Taken from cysteine to phenylalanine, the CDR3 has 14 residues. Of all the DNA, just the CDR3 is kept, 42 bases in frame from base 1. The V end loses 3 bases and the J end loses 3 bases, and a stretch of 15 bases separates them.